This T cell receptor (beta chain) was obtained from a study of T cells in Graves' hyperthyroidism and ophthalmopathy (dated by TCRdb to the late 2010s). Regarding the study in general: Peripheral blood was collected at initial diagnosis, before any treatment. Once sampling was done, hyperthyroidism patients were given methimazole at a starting dose of 30 mg daily, whereas ophthalmopathy patients were given high-dose intravenous methylprednisolone. The study also compared thyroid tissue and blood T-cell repertoires from about six Graves' hyperthyroidism patients. For training and testing, the approximately 97 patients in the discovery cohort were randomly divided in a 7:3 ratio. The paper describes TCR Vbeta CDR3 sequencing of 130 to 150 peripheral blood samples, made up of 40 to 45 ophthalmopathy patients, around 78 hyperthyroidism patients and 17 progressor patients. To identify distinguishing TCR V-J signatures, a discovery cohort of around 98 patients was used, comprising 43 with Graves' ophthalmopathy and some 60 with stable Graves' hyperthyroidism. An independent validation cohort of under 20 hyperthyroidism patients and 17 patients who later progressed to ophthalmopathy tested prospective prediction of ophthalmopathy.

The TCR beta CDR3 regions were amplified from RNA transcripts. For the first round of RT-PCR on the TCR CDR3, the HTBI primer set was used together with the Qiagen OneStep RT-PCR kit. A second multiplex PCR round built the libraries, followed by size selection and purification. Paired-end sequencing of the libraries was performed with 100 bp reads on an Illumina HiSeq2000. The study's processing was this. Raw data were processed with SOAPnuke, discarding reads with adapters, uncalled bases, mean Phred below 15, or no exact constant-primer or identifier match. High-quality paired reads were merged using COPE v1.2.5, and each unique nucleotide sequence was defined as a clonotype. Clonotypes were aligned to IMGT TRBV, TRBD and TRBJ reference segments using MiTCR v1.1. The analysis included only V-J combinations with a frequency above 0.0001, which together covered approximately 99% of the repertoires. A TCS score was defined as the ratio between F50 (clonal expansion) and ExV (chaos), using BLOSUM62-based TCRdist between CDR3 peptides within each V-J. Welch's t-statistics and random forest reduced around 550 V-J features to 13, which were used in a naive Bayes classifier (R e1071). Starting from the raw public reads, TCRdb applied fastp trimming at Q25, assembled clones with MiXCR and retained in-frame beta chains. Rows matching on CDR3 protein sequence are summarized as one entry with the most common DNA and genes. The V and J calls and clone size are TCRdb's, not the authors'. The table for this sample lists roughly 650,000 distinct CDR3 sequences; approximately 15% of them were counted only once. The ten largest account for roughly 3.5% of the sample.

This clonotype was seen many times. There is no known antigen for this receptor. Qualities for individual bases were not recorded, and no much larger clone is one base off. In the ophthalmopathy patients, disease was moderately to severely active, with a Clinical Activity Score of 3 or more, a NOSPECS grade of 4 or more, and a duration of less than 3 months. Any patient with an uncontrolled infection, another autoimmune disease, pregnancy or lactation was excluded. Diagnoses were established on the basis of clinical symptoms, serum thyroxine and TRAb, thyroid ultrasound, and orbital computed tomography. PBMCs were isolated from 10 ml of fresh peripheral blood by Ficoll-Paque density gradient centrifugation. Total RNA was extracted with Trizol reagent, and quality was checked on an Agilent 2100 Bioanalyzer. CDR1 and CDR2 were assigned from the germline V gene (reference sequence) as SEHNR and FQNEAQ. V is trimmed back by 5 bases and J by 1 base, and the junction contains 9 bases that no gene match accounts for. There are 18 amino acids in the CDR3, from cysteine to phenylalanine inclusive. The read is trimmed to its CDR3 DNA, 54 bases read in frame from base 1.

Results the study describes overall, beyond this receptor: In validation, the model predicted progression to ophthalmopathy with roughly 66% sensitivity and about 73% specificity, a median of roughly seven months before onset. Blood samples also contained most of the expanded thyroid clonotypes (frequency above 0.001), which suggests that blood repertoires may reflect thyroid immune responses. Sample size was not statistically predetermined, and blinding of investigators to group allocation was not performed. A 13 V-J signature model separated ophthalmopathy from stable hyperthyroidism, with 87.88% sensitivity and around 84% specificity in cross-validation and 80%/75% in testing.

The chain links TRBV7-9 with TRBJ2-3, with TRBD2 matching 13 junction bases. The clonotype comes from a woman aged 40 to 50 with Graves' ophthalmopathy. The specimen was blood. The nucleotide sequence is TGTGCCAGCAGCCCCGGACTAGCGGGAGTAGGGGGCACAGATACGCAGTATTTT. This gives the protein CASSPGLAGVGGTDTQYF.